Listed below are T cell receptor beta chains from one sample, sequenced in a study of cytomegalovirus exposure and HLA in healthy donors. Sequenced by immunoSEQ multiplex PCR; TCRdb stores in-frame clones only, minus some. The sample contains some 180,000 clones, about 81% of which appear only once. Sequenced: PBMCs. These receptors were taken from a woman in her twenties or thirties in good health and CMV-seronegative. The CDR3 runs from the conserved cysteine through the conserved F or W. D genes are given only for firm matches.

D,length,J,V,CDR3
-,17,TRBJ1-3,TRBV19,CASSTPEELISGNTIYF
-,16,TRBJ2-7,TRBV6-1,CASSEDHSLHSYEQYF
TRBD1,15,TRBJ2-1,TRBV30,CAWSMGQGRYNEQFF
-,16,TRBJ2-1,TRBV4-1,CASSQGQASSYNEQFF
TRBD1,14,TRBJ2-7,TRBV5-1,CASSSTGGHYEQYF
-,14,TRBJ2-3,TRBV2,CASSAALGADTQYF
-,13,TRBJ1-1,TRBV25-1,CASSELLNTEAFF
TRBD1,17,TRBJ2-3,TRBV19,CASSFLGQGGVRDTQYF
-,13,-,TRBV5-4,CASSSNPGRELFF
TRBD2,18,TRBJ2-2,TRBV5-1,CASSLPRTRNRFAGELFF
TRBD1,12,TRBJ1-5,TRBV6-1,CASSASSGQIGF
-,13,TRBJ2-1,TRBV6-1,CASNRLGSNEQFF
-,20,TRBJ1-6,TRBV5-1,CASSLVGGPLVDGRHSPLHF
TRBD1,14,TRBJ1-4,TRBV30,CASEAAGGNEKLFF
-,14,TRBJ2-1,TRBV4-1,CASSQGVQGNEQFF
-,16,TRBJ2-7,TRBV19,CASSSTPDRIFYEQYF
-,14,TRBJ1-1,TRBV2,CASSEGQGNTEAFF
-,17,TRBJ1-2,TRBV2,CASSEARSGGLGYGYTF
-,13,TRBJ2-3,TRBV5-1,CASSLVETDTQYF
TRBD1,15,TRBJ1-1,TRBV19,CASSPPRTGNTEAFF
-,18,TRBJ1-5,TRBV4-1,CASSQIPTYRESRQPQHF
-,14,TRBJ1-4,TRBV5-4,CASSSQDANEKLFF
TRBD1,16,TRBJ1-4,TRBV6-1,CASSDADRHVGEKLFF
TRBD1,15,TRBJ1-4,TRBV6-4,CASSLQGGSNEKLFF
-,15,TRBJ1-1,TRBV28,CASSLPHARSTEAFF
TRBD1,14,TRBJ2-3,TRBV2,CASSPRMTGDTQYF
-,12,TRBJ1-1,TRBV2,CASSLGGLRAFF
-,15,TRBJ2-5,TRBV18,CASSLSGAGATVQYF
TRBD1,16,TRBJ2-5,TRBV5-1,CASSPITGGGRETQYF
TRBD1,14,TRBJ2-7,TRBV11-1,CASSLHRGSYEQYF
TRBD2,16,TRBJ2-2,TRBV6-6,CASSRLAAQGTGELFF
TRBD1,15,TRBJ2-7,TRBV4-1,CASSYWTGTPYEQYF
-,17,TRBJ2-1,TRBV27,CASSPPGWGGIGNEQFF
-,14,TRBJ2-1,TRBV5-1,CASSNGQTYNEQFF
TRBD2,16,TRBJ2-5,TRBV7-9,CASSLEAGGQTGTQYF
-,13,TRBJ1-4,TRBV5-4,CASSPALNEKLFF
-,14,TRBJ2-5,TRBV10-1,CASSEGGGGETQYF
TRBD1,14,TRBJ2-7,TRBV5-1,CASSPGQGPYEQYF
TRBD1,13,TRBJ2-7,TRBV4-1,CASSPDREYEQYF
-,15,TRBJ1-4,TRBV5-1,CASSWGLGANEKLFF
TRBD1,15,TRBJ1-6,TRBV5-5,CASCFDRGGGSPLHF
-,16,TRBJ1-2,TRBV6-1,CASSESLLTATYGYTF
-,14,TRBJ2-2,TRBV9,CASSVKGVTGELFF
-,13,TRBJ2-7,TRBV7-2,CASSSSGNYEQYF
-,15,TRBJ2-5,TRBV5-1,CASSLAQGMGETQYF
-,15,TRBJ2-1,TRBV5-6,CASSLAASPDNEQFF
-,14,TRBJ2-7,TRBV4-2,CASSQVTEAYEQYF
-,16,TRBJ1-4,TRBV30,CAWSFPRGGAFEKLFF
TRBD2,17,TRBJ2-3,TRBV27,CASSPEGLAGYTDTQYF
TRBD2,17,TRBJ2-2,TRBV5-5,CASSPLAGDGGTGELFF
TRBD1,15,TRBJ2-1,TRBV27,CASSPRQGGYNEQFF
-,15,TRBJ2-7,TRBV28,CASSPQGKGSYEQYF